Shown below are 14 T cell receptor beta chains from a single sample sequenced in a study of beta chain features in type 1 diabetes (dated by TCRdb to the late 2010s). Receptors were amplified or captured by the immunoSEQ multiplex PCR assay. The High Capacity cDNA Reverse Transcription Kit was used to reverse transcribe all of the isolated RNA, meaning that expressed TCRB transcripts were what got sequenced. TCRdb stores this immuneACCESS table with in-frame sequences only. Part of the clones is absent; in the studies checked, under half of the shortfall reflects unresolved V genes, and no reason is known for the rest. The sample data list fewer than 650,000 clones, and about a sixth of these were observed just once. The ten largest clones represent about 0.097% of the sample. Sequenced input: naive CD4+ T cells from blood. This specimen's cell subset or site label, interpreted: true naive CD4+ T cells. These TCRs come from a man aged 18 to 29 in good health.

A word on this clone: The sample holds other DNA sequences that translate to the same CDR3. The chain joins TRBV5-6 to TRBJ2-5; D assignment may be TRBD1 or TRBD2 (5 bases each). V was trimmed by 0 bases and J by 3 bases, leaving 9 bases between them. CDR1 and CDR2 (germline): SGHDT, YYEEEE. The CDR3 totals 14 residues. The CDR3: CASSLAGTEETQYF. Here the CDR3 DNA reads TGTGCCAGCAGCTTGGCGGGGACGGAAGAGACCCAGTACTTC.

This clone was recorded at least ten times. The sample carries other DNA sequences with the same CDR3. The V call is TRBV30, the J call TRBJ2-1; D is unclear. Between the trimmed V and J ends, which lost 3 bases and 4 bases, there was a span of 4 bases. Germline V CDR1 and CDR2: GTSNPN, SVGIG (reference sequence). The CDR3 totals 11 residues. As DNA, the CDR3 is TGTGCCTGGAGCGGATACAATGAGCAGTTCTTC. The encoded protein is CAWSGYNEQFF.

This clone was observed a handful of times. The CDR3 loop reads CASSPQTRQETQYF. In DNA, the CDR3 is TGTGCCAGCTCACCCCAGACACGTCAAGAGACCCAGTACTTC. V gene TRBV18 combines with J gene TRBJ2-5; D is undetermined. Trimming removed 3 bases at V and 2 bases at J, with 10 bases between. The V gene's germline CDR1 is KGHSH and CDR2 LQKENI. The CDR3 is 14 residues long. The whole variable domain, filled in from reference TRBV18 and TRBJ2-5, reads NAGVMQNPRHLVRRRGQEARLRCSPMKGHSHVYWYRQLPEEGLKFMVYLQKENIIDESGMPKERFSAEFPKEGPSILRIQQVVRGDSAAYFCASSPQTRQETQYFGPGTRLLVL.

This clone was counted only a few times. J is TRBJ2-1 and V is TRBV18, with no clear D. V lost 4 bases and J 8 bases, leaving 9 bases between the germline ends. The germline gives CDR1 KGHSH, CDR2 LQKENI. The CDR3 runs 12 residues. The CDR3 protein is CASSQAGDEQFF. Written as DNA, the CDR3 is TGTGCCAGCTCACAGGCTGGGGATGAGCAGTTCTTC.

This clone was counted only a few times. The chain employs TRBV18 and TRBJ1-1, with D possibly being TRBD1 (5 bases). The ends were cut back, 9 bases at V and 4 bases at J, with 18 bases in the middle. Germline CDR1 reads KGHSH; CDR2 reads LQKENI. The CDR3 is made up of 14 amino acids. The CDR3 sequence is CASVQQGQGTEAFF. CDR3 in DNA: TGTGCCAGTGTCCAGCAAGGGCAGGGCACTGAAGCTTTCTTT. The full variable domain, its missing parts supplied by reference TRBV18 and TRBJ1-1, is NAGVMQNPRHLVRRRGQEARLRCSPMKGHSHVYWYRQLPEEGLKFMVYLQKENIIDESGMPKERFSAEFPKEGPSILRIQQVVRGDSAAYFCASVQQGQGTEAFFGQGTRLTVV.

The rearrangement joins TRBV18 to TRBJ1-3; no reliable D call. V was clipped by 0 bases and J by 3 bases, with 6 bases between them. CDR1 and CDR2 from the germline V gene are KGHSH and LQKENI. The CDR3 contains 14 residues. The CDR3 loop is CASSPPGNGNTIYF. CDR3 coding DNA: TGTGCCAGCTCACCACCAGGGAATGGAAACACCATATATTTT.

This clone appeared a few times. Other nucleotide sequences from this sample produce the same CDR3. The chain uses TRBV29-1 and TRBJ1-1; 7 positions match TRBD1. The CDR3 runs 13 residues. J lost 2 bases, V lost 6 bases, and 6 bases had no gene match. Per germline, CDR1 SQVTM and CDR2 ANQGSEA. CDR3 coding DNA: TGCAGCGTCCGGACAGGCGGTAACACTGAAGCTTTCTTT. It encodes CSVRTGGNTEAFF.

The V gene is TRBV19, the J gene TRBJ2-1; D is possibly TRBD1 or TRBD2 (6 bases each). V was cut by 5 bases and J by 4 bases, with 12 bases left in between. CDR1 LNHDA and CDR2 SQIVND come from the germline V gene (reference sequence). CDR3 size: 14 residues. CDR3 in DNA: TGTGCCAGTAGTCCCGGGGGCCTGTACAATGAGCAGTTCTTC. Protein product: CASSPGGLYNEQFF.

This clone was found a few times. V is TRBV7-3 and J is TRBJ1-2; 12 bases align to TRBD1. This CDR3 contains 17 residues. The junction had 11 bases not matched to a gene; V was cut back by 4 bases and J by 5 bases. CDR1 and CDR2 from the germline V gene are SGHTA and FQGTGA. The CDR3 loop is CASSSKGQGATLYGYTF. The CDR3 DNA sequence: TGTGCCAGCAGCTCCAAGGGACAGGGGGCTACCTTGTATGGCTACACCTTC.

This clone was observed a handful of times. The chain carries TRBV7-2 and TRBJ1-1; D uncertain. Germline CDR1 reads SGHTA; CDR2 reads FQGNSA. The CDR3 spans 9 residues. Between the trimmed V and J ends, which lost 4 bases and 11 bases, there was a span of 5 bases. The CDR3: CASSSQAFF. The DNA for the CDR3 is TGTGCCAGCAGCTCTCAGGCTTTCTTT.

This clone was detected a few times. V usage is TRBV27 and J usage is TRBJ1-3, with D uncertain. Germline CDR1 reads MNHEY; CDR2 reads SMNVEV (reference sequence). CDR3 length: 18 residues. V lost 0 bases and J 0 bases, leaving 15 bases between the germline ends. The CDR3 nucleotides read TGTGCCAGCAGTTTATCACCTTGGGCAGGCCGCTCTGGAAACACCATATATTTT. Its translation: CASSLSPWAGRSGNTIYF.

The gene calls are TRBV7-9 and TRBJ2-5, with D perhaps matching TRBD2 (5 bases). V was trimmed by 1 base and J by 2 bases, leaving 14 bases between them. The CDR3 has 16 residues. Germline V gives CDR1 SEHNR, CDR2 FQNEAQ (reference sequence). The CDR3 region has the DNA TGTGCCAGCAGCTTAGGGTGGGCAGGCGGGCAAGAGACCCAGTACTTC. It is translated as CASSLGWAGGQETQYF.

This clone was counted a few times. The rearrangement joins TRBV7-9 to TRBJ2-1; a possible D gene is TRBD2 (6 bases). Germline V gives CDR1 SEHNR, CDR2 FQNEAQ (reference sequence). The germline V and J ends were trimmed by 11 bases and 6 bases, with 23 bases remaining between them. This CDR3 region has 15 residues. The CDR3 loop is CAARLPGRVINEQFF. DNA for the CDR3: TGTGCCGCAAGGCTCCCCGGGAGAGTTATCAATGAGCAGTTCTTC.

There are a few counts of this clone. V usage is TRBV5-6 and J usage is TRBJ2-7; D might be TRBD1 or TRBD2, each matching 5 bases. Germline loops: CDR1 SGHDT, CDR2 YYEEEE. CDR3 size: 15 residues. V was cut by 2 bases and J by 0 bases, with 12 bases left in between. For the CDR3, the DNA is TGTGCCAGCAGCTTCAGGGTGGGGAGCTCCTACGAGCAGTACTTC. It translates to CASSFRVGSSYEQYF.